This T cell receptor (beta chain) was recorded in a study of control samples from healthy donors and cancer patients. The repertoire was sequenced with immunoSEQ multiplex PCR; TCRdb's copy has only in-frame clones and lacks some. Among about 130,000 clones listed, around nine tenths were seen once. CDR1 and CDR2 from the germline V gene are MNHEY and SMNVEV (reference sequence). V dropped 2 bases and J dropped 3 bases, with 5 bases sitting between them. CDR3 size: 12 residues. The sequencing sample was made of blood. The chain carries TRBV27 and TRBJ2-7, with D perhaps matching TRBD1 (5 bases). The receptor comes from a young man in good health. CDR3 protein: CASSLDSYEQYF. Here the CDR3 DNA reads TGTGCCAGCAGTTTAGACAGCTACGAGCAGTACTTC.